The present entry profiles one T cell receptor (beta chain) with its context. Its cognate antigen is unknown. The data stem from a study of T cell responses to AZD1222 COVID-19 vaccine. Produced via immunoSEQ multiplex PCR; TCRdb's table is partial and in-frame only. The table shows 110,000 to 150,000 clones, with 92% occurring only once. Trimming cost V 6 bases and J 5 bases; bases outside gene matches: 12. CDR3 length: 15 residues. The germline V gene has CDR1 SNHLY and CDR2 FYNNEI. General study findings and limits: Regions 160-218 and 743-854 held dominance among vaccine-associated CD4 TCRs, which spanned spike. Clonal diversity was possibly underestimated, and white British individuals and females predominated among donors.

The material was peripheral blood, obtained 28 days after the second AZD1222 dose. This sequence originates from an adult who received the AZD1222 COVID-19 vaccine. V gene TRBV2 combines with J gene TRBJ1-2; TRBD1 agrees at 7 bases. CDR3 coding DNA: TGTGCCAGCAGCGAGGGACAGCCGGGGGTATATGGCTACACCTTC. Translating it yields CASSEGQPGVYGYTF.